Listed below are T cell receptor beta chains from one sample, sequenced in a study of blood T cell repertoires in COVID-19. Sequencing was performed with immunoSEQ multiplex PCR; in TCRdb, only in-frame clones are kept and a portion is missing. The top ten clones hold less than 4.5% of a sample with about 140,000 clones, approximately 85% of them seen once. Sequencing used peripheral blood. The receptor set was obtained from a woman older than 75 with acute or convalescent COVID-19. CDR3s leave out the opening cysteine and the closing phenylalanine or tryptophan. Rows give clone size only sometimes, using once, few, many, or a class for an expanded clone.

clone_size,j_call,v_call,cdr3_aa
NA,TRBJ2-7,TRBV11-2,ASSWRQRQFYEQY
NA,TRBJ2-5,TRBV3-1/TRBV3-2,ASSRTSGGKQETQY
NA,TRBJ2-2,TRBV3-1/TRBV3-2,ASTGVGGLVDGELF
NA,TRBJ1-2,TRBV19,ASSIGRTAYYGYT
NA,TRBJ2-1,TRBV7-3,ASSSARRGGEQF
few,TRBJ2-2,TRBV4-1,ASSQVVGRAGTGELF
NA,TRBJ2-7,TRBV5-6,ASSIPAGAEYEQY
NA,TRBJ2-1,TRBV5-1,ASSRRDGNEQF
NA,TRBJ2-7,TRBV28,ASSFGPTSGSANEQY
NA,TRBJ1-6,TRBV6-6,ASSVANNSPLH
NA,TRBJ1-2,TRBV27,ASRPQGYYGYT
NA,TRBJ2-7,TRBV19,ASSPRTSGREKYSYEQY
NA,TRBJ1-2,TRBV6-6,ASSYRGTGGGGYT
once,TRBJ2-1,TRBV18,ASSPQRDGEQF
NA,TRBJ1-1,TRBV5-1,ASSLRVDTEAF
NA,TRBJ1-2,TRBV7-7,AVWDRLNYGYT
once,TRBJ2-5,TRBV2,ASSLAGVQETQY